A selection of T cell receptor beta chains follows, all from one sample in a study of cytomegalovirus exposure and HLA in healthy donors. Measured with immunoSEQ multiplex PCR; TCRdb has only the in-frame clones, and not every one. The sample includes around 98,000 clones, roughly 87% of them seen just once. Sequences were obtained from PBMCs. The receptor set was obtained from a young man in good health and CMV-seropositive. Each CDR3 is given with its conserved first and last residue. A D gene is named only where the DNA matches it firmly. Rows may omit the clone size; those that give it use once, few, many or a size class.

CDR3 DNA: TGTGCCAGCAGCAACCCGACTAGCGGGAACAATGAGCAGTTCTTC
CDR3 protein: CASSNPTSGNNEQFF
D gene: TRBD2
V gene: TRBV6-4
J gene: TRBJ2-1
clone size: .

CDR3 DNA: TGTGCCAGCAGCACCGGGACAGGGTCGTTCCCCTACCAAGAGACCCAGTACTTC
CDR3 protein: CASSTGTGSFPYQETQYF
D gene: TRBD1
V gene: TRBV7-2
J gene: TRBJ2-5
clone size: .

CDR3 DNA: TGTGCCAGCAGCAACCCGGGACTTGAAGGGACTGAAGCTTTCTTT
CDR3 protein: CASSNPGLEGTEAFF
D gene: .
V gene: TRBV7-9
J gene: TRBJ1-1
clone size: .

CDR3 DNA: TGCGCCAGCAGCTATGAACTGGCGAACACCGGGGAGCTGTTTTTT
CDR3 protein: CASSYELANTGELFF
D gene: .
V gene: TRBV5-1
J gene: TRBJ2-2
clone size: .

CDR3 DNA: TGTGCCATCAGTGGAGGGGGCCGCATGAACACTGAAGCTTTCTTT
CDR3 protein: CAISGGGRMNTEAFF
D gene: TRBD1
V gene: TRBV10-3
J gene: TRBJ1-1
clone size: .

CDR3 DNA: TGTGCCAGCAGCTTTTGGCCCAACTCCTACGAGCAGTACTTC
CDR3 protein: CASSFWPNSYEQYF
D gene: .
V gene: TRBV7-9
J gene: TRBJ2-7
clone size: .

CDR3 DNA: TGTGCCAGCAGCCGAGGCGGGGGGAACACCGGGGAGCTGTTTTTT
CDR3 protein: CASSRGGGNTGELFF
D gene: TRBD2
V gene: TRBV11-2
J gene: TRBJ2-2
clone size: .

CDR3 DNA: TGTGCCAGCAGCTTAGCCCGACAGGGGCGTGAAAAACTGTTTTTT
CDR3 protein: CASSLARQGREKLFF
D gene: TRBD1
V gene: TRBV7-2
J gene: TRBJ1-4
clone size: .

CDR3 DNA: TGTGCCAGCAGCGGGGCCGGGACTAGCGTCTACAATGAGCAGTTCTTC
CDR3 protein: CASSGAGTSVYNEQFF
D gene: TRBD2
V gene: TRBV11-3
J gene: TRBJ2-1
clone size: .

CDR3 DNA: TGTGCCACCAGCACCGATCAACGAGGGGGAAACACCATATATTTT
CDR3 protein: CATSTDQRGGNTIYF
D gene: .
V gene: TRBV15
J gene: TRBJ1-3
clone size: .

CDR3 DNA: TGTGCCAGCAGTTTTATGGACCGTGGGGGGGCAGATACGCAGTATTTT
CDR3 protein: CASSFMDRGGADTQYF
D gene: TRBD2
V gene: TRBV28
J gene: TRBJ2-3
clone size: .

CDR3 DNA: TGTGCCAGCTCACCATCCCCACAACAGGGTGGCAATCAGCCCCAGCATTTT
CDR3 protein: CASSPSPQQGGNQPQHF
D gene: .
V gene: TRBV18
J gene: TRBJ1-5
clone size: once

CDR3 DNA: TGTGCCAGTGGGGGGGTGGGGGACACTAGCAATCAGCCCCAGCATTTT
CDR3 protein: CASGGVGDTSNQPQHF
D gene: .
V gene: TRBV19
J gene: TRBJ1-5
clone size: .

CDR3 DNA: TGTGCCAGCAGCTTGGCGGAGGTCTATGCTAGAGAGACCCAGTACTTC
CDR3 protein: CASSLAEVYARETQYF
D gene: .
V gene: TRBV5-4
J gene: TRBJ2-5
clone size: .

CDR3 DNA: TGTGCCAGCAGCGTATTGGGCGGGGGGACTCCCACAGATACGCAGTATTTT
CDR3 protein: CASSVLGGGTPTDTQYF
D gene: TRBD2
V gene: TRBV9
J gene: TRBJ2-3
clone size: .

CDR3 DNA: TGCGCCAGCAGCCAAGTTGCACTAGCGGGGGGGCGATCTGAGCAGTTCTTC
CDR3 protein: CASSQVALAGGRSEQFF
D gene: TRBD2
V gene: TRBV4-1
J gene: TRBJ2-1
clone size: .

CDR3 DNA: TGTGCCAGCAGTTACTCCAGGTTTAGCAATCAGCCCCAGCATTTT
CDR3 protein: CASSYSRFSNQPQHF
D gene: .
V gene: TRBV6-5
J gene: TRBJ1-5
clone size: .

CDR3 DNA: TGTGCCAGACCCGGACAGCCGACTTCCTACGAGCAGTACTTC
CDR3 protein: CARPGQPTSYEQYF
D gene: .
V gene: TRBV19
J gene: TRBJ2-7
clone size: .

CDR3 DNA: TGCAGCGTTGAACTAGCGTTTGGGGGGGAGCAGTACTTC
CDR3 protein: CSVELAFGGEQYF
D gene: .
V gene: TRBV29-1
J gene: TRBJ2-7
clone size: .

CDR3 DNA: TGTGCCAGCAGCTTAGACAGGGGGGGGGCAAAACTGTTTTTT
CDR3 protein: CASSLDRGGAKLFF
D gene: TRBD1
V gene: TRBV7-2
J gene: TRBJ1-4
clone size: .

CDR3 DNA: TGCGCCAGCAGCCAAGATTTTCAGCGGGGGGACACAGATACGCAGTATTTT
CDR3 protein: CASSQDFQRGDTDTQYF
D gene: TRBD2
V gene: TRBV4-1
J gene: TRBJ2-3
clone size: .

CDR3 DNA: TGCGCCAGCAGCCAAGATAATGTCCTAGCGGGAGCGGTGAATGAGCAGTTCTTC
CDR3 protein: CASSQDNVLAGAVNEQFF
D gene: TRBD2
V gene: TRBV4-3
J gene: TRBJ2-1
clone size: .

CDR3 DNA: TGTGCCAGCAGCCCGAGCGGGGCCAGAACCGGGGAGCTGTTTTTT
CDR3 protein: CASSPSGARTGELFF
D gene: TRBD2
V gene: TRBV7-3
J gene: TRBJ2-2
clone size: .

CDR3 DNA: TGCGCCAGCAGCCAAGATTTGACTAGCGGAGCCTACGAGCAGTACTTC
CDR3 protein: CASSQDLTSGAYEQYF
D gene: TRBD2
V gene: TRBV4-1
J gene: TRBJ2-7
clone size: .

CDR3 DNA: TGTGCCAGCAGCTTGGAGTTGGGGGACAGGGTGAGCAATGAGCAGTTCTTC
CDR3 protein: CASSLELGDRVSNEQFF
D gene: TRBD1
V gene: TRBV5-6
J gene: TRBJ2-1
clone size: .

CDR3 DNA: TGTGCCAGCAGCTTAGTTCTAAACACTGAAGCTTTCTTT
CDR3 protein: CASSLVLNTEAFF
D gene: .
V gene: TRBV7-2
J gene: TRBJ1-1
clone size: .

CDR3 DNA: TGTGCCAGCAGCCTGAGAAGGGGCAGCGGGGGCACAGATACGCAGTATTTT
CDR3 protein: CASSLRRGSGGTDTQYF
D gene: TRBD2
V gene: TRBV4-2
J gene: TRBJ2-3
clone size: .

CDR3 DNA: TGTGCCAGCAGTAGTGAGACAGGGTGGGTCGATGAGCAGTTCTTC
CDR3 protein: CASSSETGWVDEQFF
D gene: TRBD1
V gene: TRBV7-3
J gene: TRBJ2-1
clone size: .

CDR3 DNA: TGTGCCAGTAGCCTCCGGGACAGGGGCTACGAGCAGTACTTC
CDR3 protein: CASSLRDRGYEQYF
D gene: TRBD1
V gene: TRBV19
J gene: TRBJ2-7
clone size: .

CDR3 DNA: TGTGCCAGCAGCCAGCGGTTGTCGAGCTCCTACAATGAGCAGTTCTTC
CDR3 protein: CASSQRLSSSYNEQFF
D gene: .
V gene: TRBV5-6
J gene: TRBJ2-1
clone size: .

CDR3 DNA: TGTGCCAGCAGCCCGAGCCACAGGGGGACCTACGGCGAGCAGTACTTC
CDR3 protein: CASSPSHRGTYGEQYF
D gene: TRBD1
V gene: TRBV9
J gene: TRBJ2-7
clone size: .

CDR3 DNA: TGTGCCAGCTCACCATCCGGGACAGGCAGGGAAGAGCAGTACTTC
CDR3 protein: CASSPSGTGREEQYF
D gene: TRBD1
V gene: TRBV18
J gene: TRBJ2-7
clone size: once

CDR3 DNA: TGCGCCAGCAGCCAAGTTAGGGGCAAGGGCGACTACGAGCAGTACTTC
CDR3 protein: CASSQVRGKGDYEQYF
D gene: .
V gene: TRBV4-1
J gene: TRBJ2-7
clone size: .

CDR3 DNA: TGTGCCAGCAGCGATAGCGGGAGTAGGGAGACCCAGTACTTC
CDR3 protein: CASSDSGSRETQYF
D gene: TRBD2
V gene: TRBV9
J gene: TRBJ2-5
clone size: .

CDR3 DNA: TGTGCCAGTATGATGGACAGCTTCTCTGGAAACACCATATATTTT
CDR3 protein: CASMMDSFSGNTIYF
D gene: .
V gene: TRBV19
J gene: TRBJ1-3
clone size: .

CDR3 DNA: TGTGCCAGCAGCGCAGGGGCTCCCTACGAGCAGTACTTC
CDR3 protein: CASSAGAPYEQYF
D gene: .
V gene: TRBV9
J gene: TRBJ2-7
clone size: .

CDR3 DNA: TGCGCCAGCAGTGAGGCGGGAGGGGGCTACAATGAGCAGTTCTTC
CDR3 protein: CASSEAGGGYNEQFF
D gene: TRBD2
V gene: TRBV10-1
J gene: TRBJ2-1
clone size: .

CDR3 DNA: TGTGCCAGCAGCCCAGGGGGGACTAGCACAGATACGCAGTATTTT
CDR3 protein: CASSPGGTSTDTQYF
D gene: .
V gene: TRBV7-9
J gene: TRBJ2-3
clone size: .

CDR3 DNA: TGTGCCAGCAGCCGCCAGGAGGACTATGGCTACACCTTC
CDR3 protein: CASSRQEDYGYTF
D gene: .
V gene: TRBV7-2
J gene: TRBJ1-2
clone size: .

CDR3 DNA: TGTGCCACCAGCCCAGGGATAGAGACCCAGTACTTC
CDR3 protein: CATSPGIETQYF
D gene: .
V gene: TRBV15
J gene: TRBJ2-5
clone size: once

CDR3 DNA: TGTGCCAGCAGCCCCCCGAAGGCGGGAGTGGCCTACGAGCAGTACTTC
CDR3 protein: CASSPPKAGVAYEQYF
D gene: TRBD2
V gene: TRBV11-3
J gene: TRBJ2-7
clone size: .

CDR3 DNA: TGCGCCAGCAGCCAAGCGATAGCCGATGGGGGGTCTAACTATGGCTACACCTTC
CDR3 protein: CASSQAIADGGSNYGYTF
D gene: .
V gene: TRBV4-1
J gene: TRBJ1-2
clone size: once

CDR3 DNA: TGCGCCAGCAGCCAGGTCGGTAGCGGGAGGAACACCGGGGAGCTGTTTTTT
CDR3 protein: CASSQVGSGRNTGELFF
D gene: TRBD2
V gene: TRBV4-1
J gene: TRBJ2-2
clone size: .

CDR3 DNA: TGTGCCAGCAGTGACTCGGCTAGCGGGAGGGTCACCTACGAGCAGTACTTC
CDR3 protein: CASSDSASGRVTYEQYF
D gene: TRBD2
V gene: TRBV2
J gene: TRBJ2-7
clone size: once

CDR3 DNA: TGTGCCAGCAGCGTAGAAGGGGACACCGGGGAGCTGTTTTTT
CDR3 protein: CASSVEGDTGELFF
D gene: .
V gene: TRBV9
J gene: TRBJ2-2
clone size: once

CDR3 DNA: TGCAGCGTTGATTTCATTTTCTCGGAGGAAGAAGCTTTCTTT
CDR3 protein: CSVDFIFSEEEAFF
D gene: .
V gene: TRBV29-1
J gene: TRBJ1-1
clone size: .

CDR3 DNA: TGCGCCAGCAGCCAAGATATGGTAGCTTATAGCAATCAGCCCCAGCATTTT
CDR3 protein: CASSQDMVAYSNQPQHF
D gene: .
V gene: TRBV4-3
J gene: TRBJ1-5
clone size: .

CDR3 DNA: TGTGCCAGCAGCTTCAGTATTAACAATGAGCAGTTCTTC
CDR3 protein: CASSFSINNEQFF
D gene: .
V gene: TRBV5-6
J gene: TRBJ2-1
clone size: once

CDR3 DNA: TGTGCCAGCAGCCCAGATCCGTTGACAGGGGCTGCTGGCTACACCTTC
CDR3 protein: CASSPDPLTGAAGYTF
D gene: TRBD1
V gene: TRBV7-8
J gene: TRBJ1-2
clone size: once

CDR3 DNA: TGTGCTAGTGGTTTCCCTCGACAGGGGTCCTACGAGCAGTACTTC
CDR3 protein: CASGFPRQGSYEQYF
D gene: TRBD1
V gene: TRBV12-5
J gene: TRBJ2-7
clone size: .

CDR3 DNA: TGTGCCAGCAGCTCACTACCTAGCGGGAGAGTGGGCACCGGGGAGCTGTTTTTT
CDR3 protein: CASSSLPSGRVGTGELFF
D gene: TRBD2
V gene: TRBV9
J gene: TRBJ2-2
clone size: .

CDR3 DNA: TGTGCCAGCAGCTTAGCGTATAAGCGGGGGGGCCGAAATGAGCAGTTCTTC
CDR3 protein: CASSLAYKRGGRNEQFF
D gene: TRBD2
V gene: TRBV7-8
J gene: TRBJ2-1
clone size: .

CDR3 DNA: TGTGCCAGCAGTGGGCGAGACAGGGAATACAATGAGCAGTTCTTC
CDR3 protein: CASSGRDREYNEQFF
D gene: TRBD1
V gene: TRBV28
J gene: TRBJ2-1
clone size: .

CDR3 DNA: TGTGCCACCAGCAGAGAACCGAGGGGGAAAGAGACCCAGTACTTC
CDR3 protein: CATSREPRGKETQYF
D gene: .
V gene: TRBV15
J gene: TRBJ2-5
clone size: .

CDR3 DNA: TGTGCCAGCAGCTTAGTCGGGGTTAGCGGGAGTTGGAACGAGCAGTACTTC
CDR3 protein: CASSLVGVSGSWNEQYF
D gene: TRBD2
V gene: TRBV7-2
J gene: TRBJ2-7
clone size: .

CDR3 DNA: TGTGCCATCAGTGCTAGGGGGCTGGATGGCTACACCTTC
CDR3 protein: CAISARGLDGYTF
D gene: TRBD1
V gene: TRBV10-3
J gene: TRBJ1-2
clone size: .